This T cell receptor (beta chain) came from a study of T-cell memory formation after mild COVID-19. J lost 0 bases, V lost 5 bases, and 6 bases had no gene match. The CDR3 length is 17 residues. This clonotype occurred many times. Its matching antigen is unknown. Findings and limits, study-wide: Clones shrinking from day 15 to 85 showed even CD4/CD8 mixes; later expanders tilted CD4+. CD4+ contracting clones were mainly CM and EM; CD8+ ones, EMRA. A subset of responding clones appeared in pre-infection memory, suggesting cross-reactive memory joined.

TCRdb itself ran the 5' RACE reads through MiXCR, one entry per CDR3 protein. The sample contains around 340,000 distinct CDR3 sequences, over 10% of which appear only once. The sequence derives from a man between 18 and 29 years old who had mild COVID-19 (a few samples of this study predate the infection). Cell type and time point are not known. The sequencing input was PBMCs or a T cell subset sorted from them (not recorded which). The chain is built from TRBV12-3 or TRBV12-4 and TRBJ2-3; 12 bases line up with TRBD2. CDR3: CASSIQGLAGSTDTQYF. In DNA, the CDR3 is TGTGCCAGCAGTATACAAGGACTAGCGGGGAGCACAGATACGCAGTATTTT.